Presented here are 18 T cell receptor beta chains from one specimen sequenced in a study of T cell repertoires in cytomegalovirus infection. TCRdb processed the reads anew with MiXCR; each CDR3 protein has one entry. The table records some 560,000 distinct CDR3 sequences, roughly 42% of them present only once. The antigens these receptors bind are not known. The specimen comprised cultured PBMCs, sampled from culture after CMV antigen stimulation. Receptors originate from a human donor in good health (CMV status not recorded). Some clones in this sample may be carry-over from other donors' samples.

The chain carries TRBV14 and TRBJ2-5, with 8 bases lining up with TRBD1. CDR3 size: 15 residues. Germline V gene sequence: CDR1 SGHDN, CDR2 FVKESK. V was pared by 4 bases and J by 5 bases, with 9 bases of the junction left unmatched. CDR3: CASSLGRGLGETQYF. As DNA, the CDR3 is TGTGCCAGCAGCCTTGGCAGGGGGCTTGGGGAGACCCAGTACTTC.

The rearrangement joins TRBV12-3 or TRBV12-4 to TRBJ2-1; maybe TRBD1 (5 bases). Trimming removed 7 bases from V and 10 bases from J, with 14 bases in between. This CDR3 is built from 12 residues. CDR3: CASTLGLSEQFF. CDR3 DNA sequence: TGTGCCAGCACGCTGGGGCTCTCAGAGCAGTTCTTC.

The chain couples TRBV7-8 to TRBJ2-7, with D tentatively TRBD2 (6 bases). Germline values: CDR1 SGHVS, CDR2 FQNEAQ. The CDR3 length is 17 residues. Trimming left V 2 bases short and J 4 bases short, with 21 bases between. CDR3 nucleotide sequence: TGTGCCAGCAGCTTACTATCCGGCGGGACCCGGGGTTACGAGCAGTACTTC. Residues: CASSLLSGGTRGYEQYF.

V and J are TRBV7-9 and TRBJ1-3, with a tentative D call TRBD1 (5 bases). The germline V gene encodes CDR1 SEHNR and CDR2 FQNEAQ (reference sequence). CDR3 length equals 16 residues. The V and J ends lost 4 bases and 4 bases respectively, with 17 bases between them. DNA for the CDR3: TGTGCCAGCAGCTACCACAGGCTTACAAGAGGAAACACCATATATTTT. Translating it yields CASSYHRLTRGNTIYF. Full variable domain (rest looked up from reference TRBV7-9 and TRBJ1-3): DTGVSQNPRHKITKRGQNVTFRCDPISEHNRLYWYRQTLGQGPEFLTYFQNEAQLEKSRLLSDRFSAERPKGSFSTLEIQRTEQGDSAMYLCASSYHRLTRGNTIYFGEGSWLTVV.

The gene calls are TRBV10-3 and TRBJ2-1, with 10 bases identical to TRBD2. Trimming cost V 2 bases and J 6 bases; bases outside gene matches: 10. Germline V gene data show CDR1 as ENHRY and CDR2 as SYGVKD. The CDR3 is made up of 17 amino acids. The CDR3 DNA reads TGTGCCATCAGTGAGCCCTACCGAGCGGGAGGGGGCAATGAGCAGTTCTTC. Translating it yields CAISEPYRAGGGNEQFF.

There are a few counts of this clonotype. The chain is built from TRBV6-1 and TRBJ1-1; a weak D match, TRBD1 (5 bases). This CDR3 has 14 residues. Germline CDR1 and CDR2: MNHNS and SASEGT. The germline V and J ends were trimmed by 2 bases and 0 bases, with 7 bases remaining between them. CDR3 coding DNA: TGTGCCAGCAGTGAACCAGGGCTGAACACTGAAGCTTTCTTT. Translating gives CASSEPGLNTEAFF.

This clonotype was observed a few times. The chain employs TRBV27 and TRBJ1-5; a weak D match, TRBD1 (5 bases). CDR1 is MNHEY and CDR2 is SMNVEV in the germline V gene (reference sequence). CDR3 size: 20 residues. Between the trimmed V and J ends, which lost 3 bases and 4 bases, there was a span of 28 bases. CDR3 nucleotide sequence: TGTGCCAGCAGTTTGGGGCCACAATTCGGAACAGGAGACTTAAATCAGCCCCAGCATTTT. This translates into CASSLGPQFGTGDLNQPQHF.

J is TRBJ2-7 and V is TRBV6-5; TRBD1 matches 9 bases. The trim removed 6 bases at V and 6 bases at J, leaving 9 bases unmatched. CDR3 length: 14 residues. Germline lookup yields CDR1 MNHEY and CDR2 SVGAGI. CDR3 region: CASRRTQTGGEQYF. For the CDR3, the DNA is TGTGCCAGCAGACGAACTCAGACAGGGGGCGAGCAGTACTTC.

This clonotype turned up a few times. The chain combines TRBV10-3 with TRBJ1-5; D is undetermined. V was cut by 0 bases and J by 9 bases, with 9 bases left in between. The CDR3 runs to 13 residues. Germline values: CDR1 ENHRY, CDR2 SYGVKD. CDR3 amino acids: CAISESKDGPQHF. CDR3 in DNA: TGTGCCATCAGTGAGTCGAAGGATGGGCCCCAGCATTTT.

The V call is TRBV28, the J call TRBJ2-1; 13 nucleotides align to TRBD2. V lost 5 bases, J lost 10 bases, and 11 bases stayed unmatched. This CDR3 is built from 16 residues. CDR1 MDHEN and CDR2 SYDVKM come from the germline V gene. The CDR3 DNA reads as TGTGCCAGCAGTCCATCGGGACTAGCGGGGTCTGGGGAGCAGTTCTTC. Translation gives CASSPSGLAGSGEQFF.

V gene TRBV4-1 combines with J gene TRBJ1-1; D uncertain. Germline V gene sequence: CDR1 MGHRA, CDR2 YSYEKL. CDR3 length: 15 amino acids. Trimming cost V 5 bases and J 4 bases, with 17 bases left between them. CDR3 coding DNA: TGCGCCAGCAGCTACCCTCCAGGTGGAATCACTGAAGCTTTCTTT. Translating gives CASSYPPGGITEAFF.

This clonotype has a handful of counts. This rearrangement joins TRBV6-1 to TRBJ2-2; D call uncertain. The V gene's germline CDR1 is MNHNS and CDR2 SASEGT. The CDR3 loop spans 12 amino acids. CDR3 in amino acids: CVTDAEPGELFF. DNA of the CDR3: TGTGTGACTGACGCTGAACCCGGGGAGCTGTTTTTT.

The V call is TRBV6-2 or TRBV6-3, the J call TRBJ1-1; the D gene is possibly TRBD1 (6 bases). V lost 7 bases, J lost 5 bases, and 20 bases lay in between. CDR1 and CDR2 (germline): MNHEY, SVGEGT. There are 15 residues in the CDR3. The DNA of the CDR3 is TGTGCCAGCACTCAAGAGACAGGCCCGGGTACTGAAGCTTTCTTT. This codes for CASTQETGPGTEAFF.

The chain couples TRBV27 to TRBJ1-1; TRBD1 matches at 8 bases. V dropped 1 base and J dropped 1; count of bases not matched to a gene: 2. CDR3 length equals 15 residues. Germline V gene data show CDR1 as MNHEY and CDR2 as SMNVEV (reference sequence). CDR3 in DNA: TGTGCCAGCAGTTTATGGGGGACAGGGAACACTGAAGCTTTCTTT. Amino acids: CASSLWGTGNTEAFF.

This clonotype has more than one count but fewer than ten. The genes are TRBV7-9 and TRBJ2-7; 7 nucleotides line up with TRBD2. The junction had 11 bases not matched to a gene; V was cut back by 3 bases and J by 0 bases. CDR3 length: 17 amino acids. Germline V gives CDR1 SEHNR, CDR2 FQNEAQ (reference sequence). In nucleotides, the CDR3 is TGTGCCAGCAGCTTGGATTTGGGGGGGGGTTACTCCTACGAGCAGTACTTC. This codes for CASSLDLGGGYSYEQYF.

This clonotype was counted between two and nine times. This chain connects TRBV19 to TRBJ2-6, with D perhaps TRBD1 (6 bases). Germline values: CDR1 LNHDA, CDR2 SQIVND (reference sequence). Deletions cut 4 bases from V and 2 bases from J, with 9 bases between. The length of the CDR3 is 15 residues. In DNA, the CDR3 is TGTGCCAGTAGTACTAACAGGGCTGGGGCCAACGTCCTGACTTTC. As protein: CASSTNRAGANVLTF. Filled out from reference TRBV19 and TRBJ2-6, the complete variable domain reads DGGITQSPKYLFRKEGQNVTLSCEQNLNHDAMYWYRQDPGQGLRLIYYSQIVNDFQKGDIAEGYSVSREKKESFPLTVTSAQKNPTAFYLCASSTNRAGANVLTFGAGSRLTVL.

This clonotype has ten or more counts. This chain joins TRBV7-2 and TRBJ2-3; D remains unclear. The germline CDR1 and CDR2 sequences are SGHTA and FQGNSA. The germline V and J ends were trimmed by 5 bases and 2 bases, with 2 bases remaining between them. The CDR3 is 11 residues long. The CDR3: CASSTTDTQYF. CDR3 sequence (DNA): TGTGCCAGCAGCACCACAGATACGCAGTATTTT. The variable domain in full, completed from reference TRBV7-2 and TRBJ2-3, reads GAGVSQSPSNKVTEKGKDVELRCDPISGHTALYWYRQSLGQGLEFLIYFQGNSAPDKSGLPSDRFSAERTGGSVSTLTIQRTQQEDSAVYLCASSTTDTQYFGPGTRLTVL.

This chain joins TRBV6-6 and TRBJ2-1, with D unclear. Germline lookup yields CDR1 MNHNY and CDR2 SVGAGI (reference sequence). The CDR3 has 17 amino acids. Trimming took 4 bases from V and 0 from J, leaving 16 bases between them. The CDR3 nucleotides read TGTGCCAGCAGTTCGCCCCGCCCCGAGAGCTCCTACAATGAGCAGTTCTTC. It codes for CASSSPRPESSYNEQFF.